The 10 T cell receptor beta chains presented below share a single source sample, sequenced in a study of early T cells in non-severe SARS-CoV-2 infection. A single record per CDR3 protein comes from TCRdb applying MiXCR to the 5' RACE reads. The data hold some 80,000 distinct CDR3 sequences, with 12% observed a single time. Sequenced: whole blood. These receptors were collected from an adult who was a healthcare worker with PCR-confirmed SARS-CoV-2 infection or an uninfected control (not recorded which).

The CDR3 region has the DNA TGTGCCAGCAAACAAGCTGGAATCGACAGGCTGAACACTGAAGCTTTCTTT. Protein sequence: CASKQAGIDRLNTEAFF. The chain has TRBV28 and TRBJ1-1; possible D gene TRBD1, 6 bases. Germline lookup yields CDR1 MDHEN and CDR2 SYDVKM. The CDR3 is 17 residues long. With 7 bases removed from V and 0 bases from J, the gap between germline ends came to 21 bases.

This clonotype showed up just a few times. The chain carries TRBV29-1 and TRBJ2-7; the match to TRBD2 covers 11 bases. V gave up 4 bases and J gave up 0 bases; unmatched junction bases: 8. This CDR3 has 16 residues. In germline, CDR1 is SQVTM, CDR2 ANQGSEA. This chain's CDR3 is CSVGGLAGGPSYEQYF. CDR3 DNA sequence: TGCAGCGTTGGTGGGCTAGCGGGAGGACCCTCCTACGAGCAGTACTTC.

The rearrangement uses TRBV2 and TRBJ2-5; D call uncertain. CDR1 is SNHLY and CDR2 is FYNNEI in the germline V gene. The ends were cut back, 6 bases at V and 4 bases at J, with 6 bases in the middle. The CDR3 is made up of 11 amino acids. The CDR3 DNA is TGTGCCAGCAGGGAGCGAGAGACCCAGTACTTC. It translates to CASRERETQYF. The whole variable domain, filled in from reference TRBV2 and TRBJ2-5, reads EPEVTQTPSHQVTQMGQEVILRCVPISNHLYFYWYRQILGQKVEFLVSFYNNEISEKSEIFDDQFSVERPDGSNFTLKIRSTKLEDSAMYFCASRERETQYFGPGTRLLVL.

The chain employs TRBV28 and TRBJ1-5, with TRBD1 as a possible D gene (6 bases). V was clipped by 6 bases and J by 5 bases, with 11 bases between them. The CDR3 consists of 13 residues. Germline-derived CDR1 and CDR2 are MDHEN and SYDVKM. As DNA, the CDR3 is TGTGCCAGCAGGGGTGGGGGCTATCAGCCCCAGCATTTT. Its translation is CASRGGGYQPQHF.

This clonotype was seen a handful of times. The chain is built from TRBV27 and TRBJ2-3, with 11 bases that match TRBD2. J lost 3 bases, V lost 3 bases, and 5 bases had no gene match. The CDR3 extends over 16 amino acids. Germline-derived CDR1 and CDR2 are MNHEY and SMNVEV (reference sequence). CDR3 in DNA: TGTGCCAGCAGTTTCCGACTAGCGGGACAAACAGATACGCAGTATTTT. Protein product: CASSFRLAGQTDTQYF.

This chain links TRBV5-1 with TRBJ2-3; D is perhaps TRBD1 (6 bases). V was pared by 0 bases and J by 1 base, with 15 bases between. The CDR3 loop spans 17 amino acids. Germline V gene data show CDR1 as SGHRS and CDR2 as YFSETQ. The CDR3 DNA sequence: TGCGCCAGCAGCTTGGCCTCGACAGGAGAAGGCACAGATACGCAGTATTTT. Protein product: CASSLASTGEGTDTQYF.

This clonotype was counted only a few times. The J gene is TRBJ1-3, the V gene TRBV12-3 or TRBV12-4, with D possibly matching TRBD1 (5 bases). The CDR3 loop spans 15 amino acids. Trimming removed 5 bases from V and 4 bases from J, with 15 bases in between. The CDR3 loop reads CASSPGQGDGNTIYF. For the CDR3, the DNA is TGTGCCAGCAGTCCGGGGCAGGGAGACGGAAACACCATATATTTT.

This clonotype was seen many times. The chain employs TRBV2 and TRBJ1-1; no firm D call. The CDR3 is made up of 14 amino acids. Germline V gene lookup returns CDR1 SNHLY and CDR2 FYNNEI. Between the trimmed V and J ends, which lost 2 bases and 1 base, there was a span of 8 bases. The CDR3 here is CASSERQANTEAFF. The DNA of the CDR3 is TGTGCCAGCAGTGAAAGGCAGGCGAACACTGAAGCTTTCTTT.

This clonotype came up a few times. J is TRBJ2-2 and V is TRBV2, with D possibly called TRBD1 or TRBD2 (5 bases each). The CDR3 totals 13 residues. The V gene lost 4 bases and the J gene lost 7 bases, with 10 bases spanning the gap. Germline lookup yields CDR1 SNHLY and CDR2 FYNNEI. Here the CDR3 DNA reads TGTGCCAGCAGTGCGGGGCTTCTCGGGGAGCTGTTTTTT. This codes for CASSAGLLGELFF.

This clonotype was counted a few times. The CDR3 bases are TGCAGTGTTCCGACTAGCGGGAGTCTCAATGAGCAGTTCTTC. Translating gives CSVPTSGSLNEQFF. J is TRBJ2-1 and V is TRBV20-1; TRBD2 aligns across 12 bases. This CDR3 spans 14 amino acids. V lost 7 bases, J lost 6 bases, and 7 bases stayed unmatched. Germline V gene data show CDR1 as DFQATT and CDR2 as SNEGSKA (reference sequence).